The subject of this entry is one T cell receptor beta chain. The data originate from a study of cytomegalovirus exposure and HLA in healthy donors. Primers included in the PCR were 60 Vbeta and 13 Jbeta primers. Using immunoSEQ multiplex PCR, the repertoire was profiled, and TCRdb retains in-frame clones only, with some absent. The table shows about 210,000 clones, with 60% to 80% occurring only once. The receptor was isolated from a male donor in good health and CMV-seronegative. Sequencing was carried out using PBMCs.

In nucleotides, the CDR3 is TGTGCCAGCTCACCACAGCGGGATGAAGCTTTCTTT. This translates into CASSPQRDEAFF. The chain links TRBV18 to TRBJ1-1; no definite D call. The V end lost 1 base, the J end lost 7 bases, and 7 bases lay between the germline ends. The CDR3 is 12 amino acids. Germline V gene data show CDR1 as KGHSH and CDR2 as LQKENI.